The 13 T cell receptor beta chains below all came from one sample that was sequenced in a study of sequential checkpoint blockade in melanoma. Libraries were prepared by immunoSEQ multiplex PCR; TCRdb keeps only in-frame clonotypes and omits some of them. The sample lists tens of thousands of clones; approximately 30% were seen once. The treatment: randomized to nivolumab then ipilimumab (arm A) or the reverse (arm B). The sequencing here drew on tumor tissue (inferred from file names), taken from a patient given nivolumab and ipilimumab in sequence. These receptors were collected from a human donor with melanoma.

This clone was seen once. The chain recombines TRBV5-1 with TRBJ2-3; the D gene is possibly TRBD2 (6 bases). The CDR3 extends over 17 amino acids. Germline V CDR1 and CDR2: SGHRS, YFSETQ. Trimming cost V 0 bases and J 1 base, with 15 bases left between them. As DNA, the CDR3 is TGCGCCAGCAGCTTGGTGGGACTGCTTAGGGGCACAGATACGCAGTATTTT. This encodes CASSLVGLLRGTDTQYF.

This clone has a count of ten or more. The chain couples TRBV11-3 to TRBJ1-4; D unclear. The CDR3 sequence is 15 residues long. The ends were cut back, 3 bases at V and 3 bases at J, with 11 bases in the middle. Germline CDR1 SGHNT, CDR2 YENEEA. The CDR3 spells CASSLLNAANEKLFF. Written as DNA, the CDR3 is TGTGCCAGCAGCTTGTTGAACGCGGCTAATGAAAAACTGTTTTTT.

As DNA, the CDR3 is TGTGCCAGCAGACCCGGGGTAGCGGGAGTTTCGGCGGGTCGGGGCGGGGAGCTGTTTTTT. Amino acids: CASRPGVAGVSAGRGGELFF. The rearrangement joins TRBV6-7 to TRBJ2-2; 9 positions match TRBD2. TRBV6-7 counts as an open reading frame of uncertain function. Losses at the gene ends were 6 bases for V and 7 bases for J; bases not matched to a gene: 24. This CDR3 region has 20 residues.

The CDR3 protein is CASSTMTDRTDEQFF. The CDR3 DNA sequence: TGTGCCAGCAGCACGATGACGGACAGGACCGATGAGCAGTTCTTC. The J gene is TRBJ2-1, the V gene TRBV28; 7 bases fit TRBD1. CDR1 is MDHEN and CDR2 is SYDVKM in the germline V gene. The CDR3 runs to 15 residues. The trim removed 6 bases at V and 8 bases at J, leaving 13 bases unmatched.

V gene TRBV14 combines with J gene TRBJ2-3, with TRBD2 matching over 12 bases. With V trimmed by 4 bases and J by 3 bases, 5 bases remained unmatched. There are 16 residues in the CDR3. Looked up from germline, CDR1 is SGHDN and CDR2 is FVKESK. The DNA for the CDR3 is TGTGCCAGCAGCCCCCTAGCGGGGGGGGAGACAGATACGCAGTATTTT. Protein product: CASSPLAGGETDTQYF.

This clone has ten or more counts. This chain links TRBV11-3 with TRBJ2-7, with D possibly TRBD1 on 5 matching bases. The CDR3 is made up of 15 amino acids. From germline, CDR1 is SGHNT and CDR2 YENEEA. V lost 3 bases to trimming and J lost 2 bases, with 14 bases between them. The DNA of the CDR3 is TGTGCCAGCAGCTTTAATTCAGGGTCTACCTACGAGCAGTACTTC. It yields the protein CASSFNSGSTYEQYF. The complete variable domain, with remaining parts taken from reference TRBV11-3 and TRBJ2-7, reads EAGVVQSPRYKIIEKKQPVAFWCNPISGHNTLYWYLQNLGQGPELLIRYENEEAVDDSQLPKDRFSAERLKGVDSTLKIQPAELGDSAVYLCASSFNSGSTYEQYFGPGTRLTVT.

This clone appeared many times. X is used for the amino acid whose nucleotide is unread or ambiguous. The CDR3 DNA is TGTGCCAGCAGCGTARGGGACACCGGGGAGCTGTTTTTT. Translating gives CASSVXDTGELFF. This chain joins TRBV9 and TRBJ2-2; D uncertain. With 1 base removed from V and 3 bases from J, the gap between germline ends came to 4 bases. The germline V gene has CDR1 SGDLS and CDR2 YYNGEE. The CDR3 runs 13 residues.

The CDR3 region is CASSLTGPGNEQFF. The CDR3 DNA reads as TGCGCCAGCAGCCTTACGGGACCGGGAAATGAGCAGTTCTTC. V and J are TRBV5-1 and TRBJ2-1; D is tentatively TRBD1 or TRBD2 (5 bases each). The V end lost 4 bases, the J end lost 7 bases, and 15 bases lay between the germline ends. The CDR3 has 14 residues. Germline loops: CDR1 SGHRS, CDR2 YFSETQ.

This clone has a handful of counts. The chain uses TRBV9 and TRBJ1-2, with unresolved D. Trimming left V 0 bases short and J 1 base short, with 4 bases between. The CDR3 is 13 residues long. The germline CDR1 and CDR2 sequences are SGDLS and YYNGEE. CDR3 loop: CASSVDSNYGYTF. The CDR3 DNA sequence: TGTGCCAGCAGCGTAGACAGTAACTATGGCTACACCTTC.

The chain couples TRBV10-1 to TRBJ2-3, with TRBD1 as a possible D gene (6 bases). The CDR3 runs to 17 residues. V shed 3 bases and J shed 5 bases, with 21 bases lying between them. Germline-derived CDR1 and CDR2 are WNHNN and SYGVQD (reference sequence). The chain's CDR3 is CASSDRRTAPGQDTQYF. The CDR3 DNA follows: TGCGCCAGCAGTGACCGAAGGACAGCTCCGGGACAAGATACGCAGTATTTT.

The rearrangement links TRBV10-2 to TRBJ2-7; TRBD1 matches 10 bases. This CDR3 comprises 15 residues. In germline, CDR1 is WSHSY, CDR2 SAAADI. V was clipped by 6 bases and J by 3 bases; unmatched bases: 8. CDR3 loop: CASRGLDRGFYEQYF. The CDR3 DNA is TGCGCCAGCAGGGGCCTGGACAGGGGGTTCTACGAGCAGTACTTC.

The gene calls are TRBV10-2 and TRBJ2-7, with D unclear. The V gene's germline CDR1 is WSHSY and CDR2 SAAADI. There are 13 residues in the CDR3. Deletions cut 0 bases from V and 9 bases from J, with 12 bases between. The CDR3 is CASSESKRVGQYF. The DNA for the CDR3 is TGCGCCAGCAGTGAGTCGAAAAGGGTTGGGCAGTACTTC.

This clone has more than one count but fewer than ten. V gene TRBV28 combines with J gene TRBJ1-5; 9 nucleotides line up with TRBD1. Per the germline V gene, CDR1 is MDHEN and CDR2 is SYDVKM. With 3 bases clipped from V and 5 bases from J, the junction kept 8 bases outside the gene matches. CDR3 length: 16 amino acids. The CDR3 coding sequence is TGTGCCAGCAGTTTCCAGGGACAGGGTGTTTATCAGCCCCAGCATTTT. Its translation is CASSFQGQGVYQPQHF.